The text below deals with one T cell receptor (beta chain). Antigen unknown. Sequence at one end of the junction differs from germline and may be a read error. The sample belongs to a study of T cell repertoires in cytomegalovirus infection. This CDR3 has 14 residues. Germline V gene sequence: CDR1 MGHRA, CDR2 YSYEKL. A single record per CDR3 protein comes from TCRdb applying MiXCR to the reads. The sample consists of some 900,000 distinct CDR3 sequences, about 33% of them appearing once. Study-wide results and caveats: HLA-C-restricted, CMV-specific TCR beta clonotypes were dominant ex vivo. Cumulative public TCR beta family frequency identified carriers of CMV plus the relevant HLA.

The J gene is TRBJ2-1, the V gene TRBV4-1, with D possibly matching TRBD2 (6 bases). Sequenced material: cultured CD8+ T cells from PBMCs, taken from culture after CMV antigen stimulation. The receptor was isolated from a human donor in good health (CMV status not recorded). Some clones in this sample may be carry-over from other donors' samples. The chain's CDR3 is CASSQGRGTNEQFF. CDR3 nucleotides: TGTGCCAGCAGCCAAGGACGTGGGACTAATGAGCAGTTCTTC.